One and the same sample provided the 30 T cell receptor beta chains below, sequenced in a study of vaccination effects on CD4 cells after COVID-19. Before sequencing, viral peptide pools were used by the ViraFEST assay to expand antigen-specific CD4+ T cells. Following an approximately ten-day culture, CD4+ T cells were purified. None of the vaccinated had previously contracted SARS-CoV-2, and their nucleocapsid antibodies tested negative. No antigen is known for these receptors. The protocol was immunoSEQ multiplex PCR, while the TCRdb copy is restricted to in-frame clones and leaves out a portion. The sample comprises 50,000 to 65,000 clones, approximately 75% of which are singletons, and 5% to 6.5% rests with the top ten. This material consisted of CD4+ T cells from PBMCs cultured with HCoV-OC43 spike peptides, taken before COVID-19 vaccination. Subset meaning: HCoV-OC43 spike overlapping peptide pool stimulation. The receptor source for this set is a human donor who received a COVID-19 vaccine.

The genes are TRBV6-5 and TRBJ1-6; the D is unclear. The CDR3 is 13 amino acids. From germline, CDR1 is MNHEY and CDR2 SVGAGI. The V and J ends lost 5 bases and 2 bases respectively, with 4 bases between them. The CDR3 region is CASSRAYNSPLHF. The CDR3 nucleotides read TGTGCCAGCAGTAGGGCCTATAATTCACCCCTCCACTTT.

This CDR3 is CASNRGGGGELFF. The CDR3 nucleotides read TGTGCCAGCAACCGGGGCGGAGGCGGGGAGCTGTTTTTT. The genes are TRBV2 and TRBJ2-2; D may correspond to TRBD1 or TRBD2 (5 bases each). This CDR3 spans 13 amino acids. Trimming removed 7 bases from V and 7 bases from J, with 13 bases in between. Per the germline V gene, CDR1 is SNHLY and CDR2 is FYNNEI.

The chain carries TRBV24-1 and TRBJ2-1; D remains ambiguous. The germline V gene has CDR1 KGHDR and CDR2 SFDVKD. With 2 bases removed from V and 3 bases from J, the gap between germline ends came to 4 bases. The CDR3 runs to 13 residues. For the CDR3, the DNA is TGTGCCACCAGTGATTACGGCTACAATGAGCAGTTCTTC. Its translation: CATSDYGYNEQFF.

A single count supports this clone. The chain has TRBV19 and TRBJ2-5; 7 positions match TRBD1. The germline CDR1 and CDR2 sequences are LNHDA and SQIVND (reference sequence). The CDR3 is 15 residues long. Trimming cost V 4 bases and J 5 bases; bases outside gene matches: 10. The CDR3 here is CASSSGQVWGETQYF. DNA for the CDR3: TGTGCCAGTAGTAGCGGACAGGTGTGGGGCGAGACCCAGTACTTC. Using reference TRBV19 and TRBJ2-5 for the parts outside the CDR3, the full variable domain is DGGITQSPKYLFRKEGQNVTLSCEQNLNHDAMYWYRQDPGQGLRLIYYSQIVNDFQKGDIAEGYSVSREKKESFPLTVTSAQKNPTAFYLCASSSGQVWGETQYFGPGTRLLVL.

Written as DNA, the CDR3 is TGTGCCAGCAGTGAATCTGGCATCGGGCAGTACGTC. It translates to CASSESGIGQYV. The chain employs TRBV6-1 and TRBJ2-7; no firm D call. In germline, CDR1 is MNHNS, CDR2 SASEGT. V gave up 2 bases and J gave up 9 bases, with 11 bases separating them. The CDR3 sequence is 12 residues long.

This clone was seen a handful of times. This chain links TRBV7-3 with TRBJ2-1; D is unclear. The CDR3 runs 12 residues. The V and J ends lost 3 bases and 6 bases respectively, with 6 bases between them. Germline V gene data show CDR1 as SGHTA and CDR2 as FQGTGA. The CDR3 DNA reads as TGTGCCAGCAGCTTCTCCGGCAATGAGCAGTTCTTC. It encodes CASSFSGNEQFF.

The chain couples TRBV5-1 to TRBJ1-3; 8 positions match TRBD1. J was trimmed by 4 bases and V by 2 bases; bases with no gene match: 11. The CDR3 is 17 amino acids. Germline values: CDR1 SGHRS, CDR2 YFSETQ. CDR3 in amino acids: CASSLTQGALGGNTIYF. The CDR3 DNA reads as TGCGCCAGCAGCTTAACCCAGGGGGCTCTCGGAGGAAACACCATATATTTT.

The chain combines TRBV5-1 with TRBJ2-3, with D perhaps TRBD1 (6 bases). The CDR3 length is 13 residues. Looked up from germline, CDR1 is SGHRS and CDR2 is YFSETQ. V was shortened by 3 bases and J by 3 bases, with 8 bases between the two germline ends. CDR3 residues: CASSSQGTDTQYF. Here the CDR3 DNA reads TGCGCCAGCAGCTCACAGGGAACAGATACGCAGTATTTT. Variable domain in full (rest from reference TRBV5-1 and TRBJ2-3): KAGVTQTPRYLIKTRGQQVTLSCSPISGHRSVSWYQQTPGQGLQFLFEYFSETQRNKGNFPGRFSGRQFSNSRSEMNVSTLELGDSALYLCASSSQGTDTQYFGPGTRLTVL.

This clone has just one count. This chain joins TRBV5-1 and TRBJ2-3; no clear D. The CDR3 contains 15 residues. The ends were cut back, 0 bases at V and 1 base at J, with 9 bases in the middle. Germline V lookup: CDR1 SGHRS, CDR2 YFSETQ. The CDR3 loop is CASSLGAGGTDTQYF. For the CDR3, the DNA is TGCGCCAGCAGCTTGGGGGCAGGCGGCACAGATACGCAGTATTTT.

This chain joins TRBV27 and TRBJ1-1; maybe TRBD1 (6 bases). Trimming took off 7 bases at V and 0 bases at J, with 12 bases between the two ends. This CDR3 spans 14 amino acids. Germline CDR1 is MNHEY and CDR2 is SMNVEV (reference sequence). The CDR3 here is CASIGRGLNTEAFF. The CDR3 coding sequence is TGTGCCAGCATAGGCCGGGGGCTGAACACTGAAGCTTTCTTT.

The chain carries TRBV5-1 and TRBJ2-3, with unresolved D. The CDR3 totals 14 residues. Trimming took off 4 bases at V and 0 bases at J, with 9 bases between the two ends. Per germline, CDR1 SGHRS and CDR2 YFSETQ. The chain's CDR3 is CASSPTTSTDTQYF. The CDR3 DNA follows: TGCGCCAGCAGCCCTACGACTAGCACAGATACGCAGTATTTT.

The J gene is TRBJ2-4, the V gene TRBV19; no definite D call. Trimming took off 5 bases at V and 8 bases at J, with 10 bases between the two ends. The V gene's germline CDR1 is LNHDA and CDR2 SQIVND (reference sequence). This CDR3 comprises 12 residues. The CDR3: CASSPPFDIQYF. CDR3 nucleotides: TGTGCCAGTAGTCCCCCGTTCGACATTCAGTACTTC. Full variable domain (missing parts from reference TRBV19 and TRBJ2-4): DGGITQSPKYLFRKEGQNVTLSCEQNLNHDAMYWYRQDPGQGLRLIYYSQIVNDFQKGDIAEGYSVSREKKESFPLTVTSAQKNPTAFYLCASSPPFDIQYFGAGTRLSVL.

The rearrangement uses TRBV5-4 and TRBJ2-2; 12 bases fit TRBD2. Germline CDR1 reads SGHNT; CDR2 reads YYREEE (reference sequence). V dropped 0 bases and J dropped 3; count of bases not matched to a gene: 0. The CDR3 has 16 amino acids. CDR3 coding DNA: TGTGCCAGCAGCTTGGGACTAGCGGGAGACACCGGGGAGCTGTTTTTT. Protein sequence: CASSLGLAGDTGELFF.

V and J are TRBV21-1 and TRBJ2-3; TRBD2 reflects the table's D call only, with no check against the DNA. TRBV21-1 is an annotated pseudogene. The CDR3 spans 18 residues. CDR3 amino acids: CASSRPKKWRVSTDTQYF. The CDR3, as DNA: TGTGCCAGCAGCAGACCTAAGAAGTGGCGGGTTAGCACAGATACGCAGTATTTT.

This clone came up once. CDR3 protein: CASSLVQYNEQFF. As DNA, the CDR3 is TGTGCCAGCAGTTTAGTCCAGTACAATGAGCAGTTCTTC. The V gene is TRBV12-3 or TRBV12-4, the J gene TRBJ2-1; D is unresolved. The V end lost 1 base, the J end lost 4 bases, and 5 bases lay between the germline ends. The CDR3 length is 13 residues.

The J gene is TRBJ2-5, the V gene TRBV5-1; 7 bases are shared with TRBD2. The CDR3 is 13 residues long. Germline V gene sequence: CDR1 SGHRS, CDR2 YFSETQ. V shed 7 bases and J 1 base; nucleotides not matched to a gene: 4. Written as DNA, the CDR3 is TGCGCCAGCGCTCTAGCGGCCCAAGAGACCCAGTACTTC. It is translated as CASALAAQETQYF. Together with reference TRBV5-1 and TRBJ2-5, the CDR3 gives the full variable domain: KAGVTQTPRYLIKTRGQQVTLSCSPISGHRSVSWYQQTPGQGLQFLFEYFSETQRNKGNFPGRFSGRQFSNSRSEMNVSTLELGDSALYLCASALAAQETQYFGPGTRLLVL.

The V and J genes are TRBV2 and TRBJ2-1; D may correspond to TRBD1 or TRBD2 (5 bases each). The length of the CDR3 is 14 residues. Trimming left V 8 bases short and J 7 bases short, with 18 bases between. Per germline, CDR1 SNHLY and CDR2 FYNNEI. The CDR3 sequence is CASHPGRTLNEQFF. CDR3 DNA sequence: TGTGCCAGCCATCCGGGACGGACCTTGAATGAGCAGTTCTTC.

The DNA of the CDR3 is TGTGCCAGCAGTGTTCGGACAGGGGGTACAGATACGCAGTATTTT. This translates into CASSVRTGGTDTQYF. The chain combines TRBV2 with TRBJ2-3; TRBD1 matches 10 bases. The CDR3 is made up of 15 amino acids. After removal of 4 bases from V and 3 bases from J, the junction contained 4 bases not matched to a gene. CDR1 is SNHLY, CDR2 FYNNEI, per germline.

Only one count was recorded for this clone. V and J are TRBV21-1 and TRBJ2-3; TRBD2, the table's D call, lacks a check against the DNA. TRBV21-1 is termed a pseudogene. This CDR3 comprises 17 residues. The CDR3 loop is CASSTSRDFSRTDTQYF. The CDR3 nucleotides are TGTGCCAGCAGCACCTCGAGGGACTTTTCCCGCACAGATACGCAGTATTTT.

This rearrangement joins TRBV20-1 to TRBJ1-2; 10 bases map to TRBD1. This CDR3 spans 14 amino acids. J lost 8 bases, V lost 3 bases, and 9 bases had no gene match. CDR1 is DFQATT, CDR2 SNEGSKA, per germline (reference sequence). The CDR3 DNA sequence: TGCAGTGCTAGTCACGGGACAGGGGTGGGGGGCTACACCTTC. It codes for CSASHGTGVGGYTF.

The CDR3, as DNA: TGCGCCAGCAGCTTACAGACTACAGGGAATTCACCCCTCCACTTT. It translates to CASSLQTTGNSPLHF. The gene calls are TRBV5-1 and TRBJ1-6; maybe TRBD1 (6 bases). V was clipped by 2 bases and J by 7 bases, with 13 bases between them. The germline V gene encodes CDR1 SGHRS and CDR2 YFSETQ. The CDR3 loop spans 15 amino acids.

This chain links TRBV5-1 with TRBJ2-5; 9 bases agree with TRBD1. V dropped 4 bases and J dropped 4; count of bases not matched to a gene: 11. Germline V CDR1 and CDR2: SGHRS, YFSETQ. The CDR3 is made up of 16 amino acids. The CDR3 sequence: CASSLDRGAGGETQYF. The CDR3 DNA follows: TGCGCCAGCAGCCTGGACAGGGGCGCCGGGGGAGAGACCCAGTACTTC.

A few counts support this clone. V gene TRBV29-1 combines with J gene TRBJ1-2; D not certain. The CDR3 consists of 11 residues. The ends were cut back, 7 bases at V and 7 bases at J, with 13 bases in the middle. Germline V gives CDR1 SQVTM, CDR2 ANQGSEA. In DNA, the CDR3 is TGCAGCGCCTCTCGGGGTCTTGGCTACACCTTC. It encodes CSASRGLGYTF.

The chain recombines TRBV5-1 with TRBJ1-4; the D gene is possibly TRBD1 (5 bases). V lost 4 bases, J lost 2 bases, and 18 bases lay in between. The CDR3 sequence is 17 residues long. Per the germline V gene, CDR1 is SGHRS and CDR2 is YFSETQ. The CDR3 region has the DNA TGCGCCAGCAGCGAGACCCCGAGCAGGGCCACTAATGAAAAACTGTTTTTT. Translation gives CASSETPSRATNEKLFF.

This clone was seen a few times. The gene calls are TRBV6-1 and TRBJ2-5; D perhaps matches TRBD1 (5 bases). Germline values: CDR1 MNHNS, CDR2 SASEGT. V lost 1 base and J 4 bases, leaving 16 bases between the germline ends. The CDR3 contains 16 residues. In nucleotides, the CDR3 is TGTGCCAGCAGTGAAGATAGGGGTTGGAGCAGAGAGACCCAGTACTTC. It translates to CASSEDRGWSRETQYF.

V usage is TRBV9 and J usage is TRBJ2-5, with no clear D. CDR1 is SGDLS and CDR2 is YYNGEE in the germline V gene. The CDR3 covers 14 residues. V shed 5 bases and J shed 1 base, with 12 bases lying between them. CDR3 sequence: CASRPPDPQETQYF. CDR3 sequence (DNA): TGTGCCAGCAGACCTCCCGACCCCCAAGAGACCCAGTACTTC.

The chain links TRBV10-1 to TRBJ1-1; D is unclear. V gave up 3 bases and J gave up 2 bases, with 7 bases separating them. The germline CDR1 and CDR2 sequences are WNHNN and SYGVQD (reference sequence). The CDR3 runs to 13 residues. CDR3 loop: CASSDQPNTEAFF. The CDR3, as DNA: TGCGCCAGCAGTGATCAACCCAACACTGAAGCTTTCTTT.

The gene calls are TRBV28 and TRBJ1-2, with D possibly matching TRBD1 (5 bases). CDR1 MDHEN and CDR2 SYDVKM come from the germline V gene. V was cut by 6 bases and J by 8 bases, with 19 bases left in between. The CDR3 spans 14 residues. The CDR3 DNA is TGTGCCAGCAGCCCTACCGGGACCCAAGCGGGCTACACCTTC. Its translation is CASSPTGTQAGYTF.

The chain has TRBV5-4 and TRBJ2-4, with a weak D call TRBD2 (6 bases). The V gene lost 0 bases and the J gene lost 0 bases, with 10 bases spanning the gap. CDR1 is SGHNT, CDR2 YYREEE, per germline (reference sequence). This CDR3 has 16 residues. This CDR3 is CASSLVEGIAKNIQYF. The CDR3 region has the DNA TGTGCCAGCAGCTTGGTGGAGGGGATAGCCAAAAACATTCAGTACTTC.

The chain carries TRBV18 and TRBJ1-3, with 8 bases fitting TRBD1. This CDR3 spans 14 amino acids. Trimming removed 6 bases from V and 0 bases from J; junction bases left unmatched: 1. Per the germline V gene, CDR1 is KGHSH and CDR2 is LQKENI. CDR3 sequence: CASSTGASGNTIYF. The CDR3 coding sequence is TGTGCCAGCTCGACAGGGGCCTCTGGAAACACCATATATTTT. Supplemented by reference TRBV18 and TRBJ1-3, the full variable domain reads NAGVMQNPRHLVRRRGQEARLRCSPMKGHSHVYWYRQLPEEGLKFMVYLQKENIIDESGMPKERFSAEFPKEGPSILRIQQVVRGDSAAYFCASSTGASGNTIYFGEGSWLTVV.